The T cell receptor beta chain under discussion was sequenced for a study of PD-1 blockade in classical Hodgkin lymphoma. Points from the study as a whole: Reports indicated that newly diagnosed patients had lower baseline TCR diversity than healthy donors did.

Comment on this clone: Its antigen is unidentified.

Time point: cycle 4 day 1 (C4D1), after six to seven weeks of nivolumab. Relapse after autologous stem cell transplantation occurred in every patient, and brentuximab vedotin exposure varied. After PBMCs were thawed, their CD8+ T cells were isolated by magnetic negative selection. Germline trimming cut 5 bases from V and 7 bases from J; bases unmatched to any gene: 8. The CDR3 is made up of 15 amino acids. Looked up from germline, CDR1 is MDHEN and CDR2 is SYDVKM. Assay used: immunoSEQ multiplex PCR; TCRdb lists only in-frame clones, some missing. The repertoire holds approximately 15,000 clones, with around 90% as singletons.

This rearrangement joins TRBV28 to TRBJ2-1; TRBD1 agrees at 10 bases. The sample in question was CD8+ T cells from blood, obtained before the fourth cycle of nivolumab. This receptor was identified in a human donor with classical Hodgkin lymphoma. The CDR3 region has the DNA TGTGCCAGCAGTACCGGGACAGGGGCGTGGAATGAGCAGTTCTTC. Amino acid sequence: CASSTGTGAWNEQFF.